A single sample gave rise to the 21 T cell receptor beta chains below, sequenced in a study of blood T cell repertoires in COVID-19. Using immunoSEQ multiplex PCR, the repertoire was profiled, and TCRdb retains in-frame clones only, with some absent. The table has some 490,000 clones, 70% to 90% seen once. The sample taken for sequencing was peripheral blood. These receptors were obtained from a human donor in a cohort sampled during active COVID-19.

This clone occurred a few times. The chain is built from TRBV7-8 and TRBJ2-5; 8 bases line up with TRBD1. V was clipped by 5 bases and J by 7 bases; unmatched bases: 12. In germline, CDR1 is SGHVS, CDR2 FQNEAQ. The CDR3 runs 15 residues. The CDR3 bases are TGTGCCAGCAGCCCCTATTCCGGGACAGGTCCGACCCAGTACTTC. Its translation: CASSPYSGTGPTQYF.

The J gene is TRBJ1-1, the V gene TRBV7-9; D possibly corresponds to TRBD1 (6 bases). The CDR3 sequence is 15 residues long. Germline CDR1 reads SEHNR; CDR2 reads FQNEAQ (reference sequence). The V end lost 5 bases, the J end lost 1 base, and 14 bases lay between the germline ends. The CDR3 loop is CASSPAQGRNTEAFF. The CDR3 DNA is TGTGCCAGCAGCCCCGCACAGGGACGGAACACTGAAGCTTTCTTT.

This chain joins TRBV30 and TRBJ1-6, with 7 bases lining up with TRBD1. Unmatched junction bases numbered 22, after V lost 5 bases and J lost 0 bases. The CDR3 loop spans 21 amino acids. CDR1 GTSNPN and CDR2 SVGIG come from the germline V gene (reference sequence). CDR3 loop: CAWEIPRRGLTSSSYNSPLHF. As DNA, the CDR3 is TGTGCCTGGGAGATCCCTAGGAGGGGGCTTACTTCGAGCTCCTATAATTCACCCCTCCACTTT.

The CDR3 region has the DNA TGTGCCAGCAGAAGCGGGACTAGCGGGAGAGGGAGGAATGAGCAGTTCTTC. Encoded protein: CASRSGTSGRGRNEQFF. The chain joins TRBV28 to TRBJ2-1, with 14 bases fitting TRBD2. The V segment lost 6 bases and the J segment 7 bases; nucleotides outside the gene matches: 11. Germline lookup yields CDR1 MDHEN and CDR2 SYDVKM. The CDR3 loop spans 17 amino acids.

This chain links TRBV5-1 with TRBJ1-4; TRBD1 matches 10 bases. The germline V gene has CDR1 SGHRS and CDR2 YFSETQ. The trim removed 4 bases at V and 6 bases at J, leaving 6 bases unmatched. The CDR3 is made up of 15 amino acids. The CDR3 DNA reads TGCGCCAGCAGCCTTTCGACAGGGGGCGATGAAAAACTGTTTTTT. Translation gives CASSLSTGGDEKLFF.

This rearrangement joins TRBV5-4 to TRBJ2-1, with 9 bases that match TRBD2. Trimming took 1 base from V and 6 from J; bases not matched to a gene: 5. Germline CDR1 reads SGHNT; CDR2 reads YYREEE (reference sequence). This CDR3 contains 15 residues. The CDR3 DNA sequence: TGTGCCAGCAGCTTGAGCGCTAGCGGGATCAATGAGCAGTTCTTC. Protein: CASSLSASGINEQFF.

J is TRBJ1-1 and V is TRBV27, with a tentative D call TRBD1 (6 bases). Per germline, CDR1 MNHEY and CDR2 SMNVEV (reference sequence). V was shortened by 6 bases and J by 4 bases, with 18 bases between the two germline ends. The CDR3 has 15 residues. CDR3 protein: CASRRGGRVSTEAFF. CDR3 DNA sequence: TGTGCCAGCAGGAGGGGGGGGCGCGTGAGCACTGAAGCTTTCTTT.

The gene calls are TRBV6-5 and TRBJ2-7; TRBD1 aligns across 10 bases. Looked up from germline, CDR1 is MNHEY and CDR2 is SVGAGI. Trimming removed 2 bases from V and 3 bases from J; junction bases left unmatched: 1. The CDR3 covers 14 residues. Written as DNA, the CDR3 is TGTGCCAGCAGTTACGACAGGGGGCGCTACGAGCAGTACTTC. Translation gives CASSYDRGRYEQYF.

The V and J genes are TRBV4-2 and TRBJ2-2; maybe TRBD2 (5 bases). Germline lookup yields CDR1 LGHNA and CDR2 YNFKEQ. This CDR3 has 15 amino acids. V was cut by 4 bases and J by 4 bases, with 13 bases left in between. The DNA for the CDR3 is TGTGCCAGCAGCCTAGGTGGACTCCCCACCGGGGAGCTGTTTTTT. Protein product: CASSLGGLPTGELFF.

The chain is built from TRBV7-8 and TRBJ1-1, with 9 bases aligning to TRBD1. V shed 3 bases and J 11 bases; nucleotides not matched to a gene: 16. The CDR3 extends over 16 amino acids. CDR1 is SGHVS, CDR2 FQNEAQ, per germline. CDR3 sequence reads: CASSFGQGFDGGSAFF. CDR3 sequence (DNA): TGTGCCAGCAGCTTTGGACAGGGGTTCGACGGCGGGTCGGCTTTCTTT. The variable domain in full, with the rest retrieved from reference TRBV7-8 and TRBJ1-1, is GAGVSQSPRYKVAKRGQDVALRCDPISGHVSLFWYQQALGQGPEFLTYFQNEAQLDKSGLPSDRFFAERPEGSVSTLKIQRTQQEDSAVYLCASSFGQGFDGGSAFFGQGTRLTVV.

This chain joins TRBV27 and TRBJ2-1; a weak D match, TRBD1 (6 bases). The V gene's germline CDR1 is MNHEY and CDR2 SMNVEV (reference sequence). Trimming left V 4 bases short and J 3 bases short, with 10 bases between. This CDR3 comprises 14 residues. CDR3 sequence (DNA): TGTGCCAGCAGTTCAGGGGTCAGCTACAATGAGCAGTTCTTC. It is translated as CASSSGVSYNEQFF.

This chain joins TRBV7-3 and TRBJ2-2, with 9 bases fitting TRBD2. V was clipped by 4 bases and J by 4 bases; unmatched bases: 7. Germline CDR1 reads SGHTA; CDR2 reads FQGTGA. This CDR3 contains 16 residues. The chain's CDR3 is CASSSLAGALTGELFF. In nucleotides, the CDR3 is TGTGCCAGCAGCTCTTTAGCGGGAGCCCTCACCGGGGAGCTGTTTTTT.

V is TRBV5-1 and J is TRBJ1-2; weak D call: TRBD1 (6 bases). The CDR3 consists of 14 residues. V gave up 3 bases and J gave up 6 bases, with 15 bases separating them. CDR1 SGHRS and CDR2 YFSETQ come from the germline V gene. CDR3 sequence: CASSSGDGSNGYTF. The DNA for the CDR3 is TGCGCCAGCAGCTCAGGGGACGGATCAAATGGCTACACCTTC. Full variable domain (rest looked up from reference TRBV5-1 and TRBJ1-2): KAGVTQTPRYLIKTRGQQVTLSCSPISGHRSVSWYQQTPGQGLQFLFEYFSETQRNKGNFPGRFSGRQFSNSRSEMNVSTLELGDSALYLCASSSGDGSNGYTFGSGTRLTVV.

J is TRBJ2-7 and V is TRBV4-2, with no clear D. V was clipped by 0 bases and J by 6 bases, with 9 bases between them. The length of the CDR3 is 13 residues. Germline V CDR1 and CDR2: LGHNA, YNFKEQ. DNA of the CDR3: TGTGCCAGCAGCCAAGATGATTCCGGCGAGCAGTACTTC. It encodes CASSQDDSGEQYF.

The V and J genes are TRBV6-6 and TRBJ1-3; no clear D. Germline V gene lookup returns CDR1 MNHNY and CDR2 SVGAGI (reference sequence). The V end lost 6 bases, the J end lost 0 bases, and 12 bases lay between the germline ends. CDR3 length: 15 residues. The CDR3 loop reads CASRGRTSSGNTIYF. The CDR3 DNA sequence: TGTGCCAGCAGGGGGAGGACTAGCTCTGGAAACACCATATATTTT.

The chain combines TRBV30 with TRBJ2-7; a possible D gene is TRBD1 (6 bases). The CDR3 contains 15 residues. Germline assignment: CDR1 GTSNPN and CDR2 SVGIG (reference sequence). V lost 2 bases, J lost 6 bases, and 20 bases lay in between. CDR3 sequence: CAWSSPGVKGVEQYF. The CDR3 DNA follows: TGTGCCTGGAGTTCGCCGGGCGTAAAGGGGGTCGAGCAGTACTTC.

The rearrangement joins TRBV14 to TRBJ2-3; D is unresolved. Germline CDR1 is SGHDN and CDR2 is FVKESK. The CDR3 length is 14 residues. The V end was cut by 4 bases, the J end by 1 base, with 9 bases between. CDR3 in DNA: TGTGCCAGCAGCCTTGACTGGGGCACAGATACGCAGTATTTT. Residues: CASSLDWGTDTQYF.

The chain carries TRBV5-8 and TRBJ2-5, with a weak D call TRBD2 (5 bases). CDR1 and CDR2 from the germline V gene are SGHTS and YDEGEE. V lost 1 base and J 4 bases, leaving 11 bases between the germline ends. This CDR3 has 14 residues. The DNA for the CDR3 is TGTGCCAGCAGCTTGAACGGGATTAGAGAGACCCAGTACTTC. Residues: CASSLNGIRETQYF.

This clone was seen once. The chain links TRBV6-2 or TRBV6-3 to TRBJ1-2; 8 nucleotides line up with TRBD1. Looked up from germline, CDR1 is MNHEY and CDR2 is SVGEGT. The CDR3 length is 15 residues. With V trimmed by 0 bases and J by 8 bases, 8 bases remained unmatched. CDR3 in DNA: TGTGCCAGCAGTTACTCCCCGCAGGGGGCCGTCGGCTACACCTTC. Protein sequence: CASSYSPQGAVGYTF.

The rearrangement joins TRBV20-1 to TRBJ2-1, with TRBD2 as a possible D gene (6 bases). V dropped 3 bases and J dropped 8 bases, with 11 bases sitting between them. Germline CDR1 is DFQATT and CDR2 is SNEGSKA (reference sequence). This CDR3 comprises 12 residues. The CDR3 nucleotides are TGCAGTGCTAGTTGGGGGGACCATGAGCAGTTCTTC. It yields the protein CSASWGDHEQFF.

CDR3 nucleotide sequence: TGTGCCAGCAGCGATACGGGGAAGAACACCGGGGAGCTGTTTTTT. The encoded protein is CASSDTGKNTGELFF. This chain uses TRBV9 with TRBJ2-2; D possibly corresponds to TRBD2 (5 bases). V was pared by 3 bases and J by 1 base, with 10 bases between. Germline V gene lookup returns CDR1 SGDLS and CDR2 YYNGEE. The CDR3 has 15 amino acids.